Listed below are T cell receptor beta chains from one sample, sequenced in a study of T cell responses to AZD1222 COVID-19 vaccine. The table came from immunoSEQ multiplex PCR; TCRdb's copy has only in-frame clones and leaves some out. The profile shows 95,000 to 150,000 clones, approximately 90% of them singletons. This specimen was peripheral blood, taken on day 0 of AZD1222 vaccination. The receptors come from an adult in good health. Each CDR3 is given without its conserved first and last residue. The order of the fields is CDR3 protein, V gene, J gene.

cdr3_aa: SVGFGGETQY
v_call: TRBV29-1
j_call: TRBJ2-5

cdr3_aa: ASSRTGNTEAF
v_call: TRBV18
j_call: TRBJ1-1

cdr3_aa: ASSDGLAGAREQF
v_call: TRBV6-4
j_call: TRBJ2-1

cdr3_aa: ASSPVGGDTGELF
v_call: TRBV7-8
j_call: TRBJ2-2

cdr3_aa: ASSQGTRGEQY
v_call: TRBV3-1/TRBV3-2
j_call: TRBJ2-7

cdr3_aa: ASSEWDRGREETQY
v_call: TRBV6-1
j_call: TRBJ2-5

cdr3_aa: SVRGVDNEKLF
v_call: TRBV29-1
j_call: TRBJ1-4

cdr3_aa: SVETGDYGYT
v_call: TRBV29-1
j_call: TRBJ1-2

cdr3_aa: ASRPTTASNTEAF
v_call: TRBV7-9
j_call: TRBJ1-1

cdr3_aa: ASSLQRGGRETQY
v_call: TRBV19
j_call: TRBJ2-5

cdr3_aa: ASSLRDRNNSPLH
v_call: TRBV5-1
j_call: TRBJ1-6

cdr3_aa: AISPGTYSPLH
v_call: TRBV10-3
j_call: TRBJ1-6

cdr3_aa: ASSSKGGLNSNQPQH
v_call: TRBV27
j_call: TRBJ1-5

cdr3_aa: AISLQGPTDTQY
v_call: TRBV10-3
j_call: TRBJ2-3

cdr3_aa: AIGTSAKNIQY
v_call: TRBV6-5
j_call: TRBJ2-4

cdr3_aa: ASSQGSNPGWVTEAF
v_call: TRBV3-1/TRBV3-2
j_call: TRBJ1-1

cdr3_aa: ASSFERTGMGSPLH
v_call: TRBV7-6
j_call: TRBJ1-6

cdr3_aa: AIQRQGLDEQF
v_call: TRBV10-3
j_call: TRBJ2-1

cdr3_aa: ASSIELAGTYNEQF
v_call: TRBV19
j_call: TRBJ2-1

cdr3_aa: ASQGTYIQY
v_call: TRBV6-1
j_call: TRBJ2-4

cdr3_aa: ATTGTSAYEQY
v_call: TRBV10-3
j_call: TRBJ2-7

cdr3_aa: ASSFSVGSQETQY
v_call: TRBV7-3
j_call: TRBJ2-5

cdr3_aa: ASRRGGAFYGYT
v_call: TRBV3-1/TRBV3-2
j_call: TRBJ1-2

cdr3_aa: ASSLLPLDRDQPQH
v_call: TRBV7-8
j_call: TRBJ1-5

cdr3_aa: ASSRTGTGGQPQH
v_call: TRBV27
j_call: TRBJ1-5

cdr3_aa: ATTETGELF
v_call: TRBV15
j_call: TRBJ2-2

cdr3_aa: ASSGQDRGRNYGYT
v_call: TRBV7-9
j_call: TRBJ1-2

cdr3_aa: ASSPGGGRGANEQF
v_call: TRBV4-3
j_call: TRBJ2-1

cdr3_aa: ASSYRQGSGELF
v_call: TRBV6-5
j_call: TRBJ2-2

cdr3_aa: ASSGQGRGYGYT
v_call: TRBV5-6
j_call: TRBJ1-2

cdr3_aa: SASSQAYEQY
v_call: TRBV20-1
j_call: TRBJ2-7

cdr3_aa: ASRTQQKGEAF
v_call: TRBV12-3/TRBV12-4
j_call: TRBJ1-1

cdr3_aa: ASSSDRATEAF
v_call: TRBV18
j_call: TRBJ1-1

cdr3_aa: ASSAEPGQGRGSNTGELF
v_call: TRBV19
j_call: TRBJ2-2

cdr3_aa: ATSDRGQVKETQY
v_call: TRBV24-1
j_call: TRBJ2-5

cdr3_aa: ASTPGGKGYT
v_call: TRBV12-3/TRBV12-4
j_call: TRBJ1-2

cdr3_aa: ASSLRQGDQPQH
v_call: TRBV7-2
j_call: TRBJ1-5

cdr3_aa: ASSEMGQGQETQY
v_call: TRBV6-1
j_call: TRBJ2-5

cdr3_aa: ASSSLYPLAPNEQF
v_call: TRBV28
j_call: TRBJ2-1

cdr3_aa: AISESQVTGELF
v_call: TRBV10-3
j_call: TRBJ2-2

cdr3_aa: ASSAGTGGKYGYT
v_call: TRBV19
j_call: TRBJ1-2

cdr3_aa: ASHESDSNQPQH
v_call: TRBV2
j_call: TRBJ1-5

cdr3_aa: ASSFGTGSHNEQF
v_call: TRBV5-5
j_call: TRBJ2-1

cdr3_aa: ASGVGTEPSYEQY
v_call: TRBV7-2
j_call: TRBJ2-7

cdr3_aa: ASSLTNMNTEAF
v_call: TRBV5-1
j_call: TRBJ1-1

cdr3_aa: ASTRGGTYNEQF
v_call: TRBV7-2
j_call: TRBJ2-1

cdr3_aa: ASSLEIRVSNQPQH
v_call: TRBV5-4
j_call: TRBJ1-5

cdr3_aa: ASRYLTSGSYEQY
v_call: TRBV5-1
j_call: TRBJ2-7

cdr3_aa: ASSGDRGLDTIY
v_call: TRBV9
j_call: TRBJ1-3

cdr3_aa: SARRINEQF
v_call: TRBV20-1
j_call: TRBJ2-1

cdr3_aa: ASISWGGETQY
v_call: TRBV2
j_call: TRBJ2-5

cdr3_aa: ASSFGTTATNEKLF
v_call: TRBV5-1
j_call: TRBJ1-4

cdr3_aa: ASSPLPDMGETEAF
v_call: TRBV5-1
j_call: TRBJ1-1

cdr3_aa: ASSENRNSPLH
v_call: TRBV2
j_call: TRBJ1-6

cdr3_aa: ASSPHAGQGAGGTEAF
v_call: TRBV5-4
j_call: TRBJ1-1